This passage covers 32 T cell receptor beta chains from one sample sequenced in a study of blood T cell repertoires in COVID-19. Repertoires were generated with immunoSEQ multiplex PCR, while TCRdb's copy carries only in-frame clones and drops some. The sample carries tens of thousands of clones, about 90% recorded once. The sample comprised peripheral blood. These receptors originate from a human donor with active COVID-19. The donor label of this sample is uncertain.

J is TRBJ2-7 and V is TRBV7-2; D possibly corresponds to TRBD2 (5 bases). This CDR3 comprises 13 residues. The V end lost 5 bases, the J end lost 4 bases, and 12 bases lay between the germline ends. Germline V gene sequence: CDR1 SGHTA, CDR2 FQGNSA. CDR3 nucleotide sequence: TGTGCCAGCAGCATCGGACTTGAGTACGAGCAGTACTTC. It yields the protein CASSIGLEYEQYF.

The V gene is TRBV25-1, the J gene TRBJ2-1, with 7 positions matching TRBD1. Per the germline V gene, CDR1 is MGHDK and CDR2 is SYGVNS. The junction had 6 bases not matched to a gene; V was cut back by 4 bases and J by 9 bases. This CDR3 has 13 residues. Written as DNA, the CDR3 is TGTGCCAGCAGTGTTTTCACAGGGGTTGAGCAGTTCTTC. Its translation: CASSVFTGVEQFF.

This chain joins TRBV14 and TRBJ1-6, with D possibly matching TRBD1 (5 bases). V was cut by 5 bases and J by 1 base, with 9 bases left in between. The CDR3 has 15 residues. Germline loops: CDR1 SGHDN, CDR2 FVKESK. The CDR3 DNA reads as TGTGCCAGCAGCGGGAGGGGATCCTATAATTCACCCCTCCACTTT. This codes for CASSGRGSYNSPLHF. The whole variable domain, remainder taken from reference TRBV14 and TRBJ1-6, is EAGVTQFPSHSVIEKGQTVTLRCDPISGHDNLYWYRRVMGKEIKFLLHFVKESKQDESGMPNNRFLAERTGGTYSTLKVQPAELEDSGVYFCASSGRGSYNSPLHFGNGTRLTVT.

This clone was detected only a few times. The V gene is TRBV5-6, the J gene TRBJ1-2; TRBD1 matches at 10 bases. Germline V CDR1 and CDR2: SGHDT, YYEEEE. This CDR3 comprises 16 residues. Trimming removed 1 base from V and 1 base from J; junction bases left unmatched: 4. The CDR3 sequence: CASSLRTGGLNYGYTF. DNA for the CDR3: TGTGCCAGCAGCTTGAGGACAGGGGGGCTTAACTATGGCTACACCTTC.

This chain joins TRBV11-3 and TRBJ2-2, with 8 nucleotides matching TRBD1. The CDR3 is 16 residues long. V was pared by 5 bases and J by 2 bases, with 7 bases of the junction left unmatched. Germline assignment: CDR1 SGHNT and CDR2 YENEEA. This CDR3 is CASSGGGQVNTGELFF. CDR3 nucleotides: TGTGCCAGCAGCGGAGGGGGACAGGTTAACACCGGGGAGCTGTTTTTT.

The chain is built from TRBV7-2 and TRBJ2-2; 10 bases fit TRBD2. The V segment lost 1 base and the J segment 7 bases; nucleotides outside the gene matches: 9. CDR3 size: 17 residues. Germline assignment: CDR1 SGHTA and CDR2 FQGNSA. This CDR3 reads CASSLGPSGGPYGELFF. CDR3 nucleotide sequence: TGTGCCAGCAGCTTAGGGCCTAGCGGGGGTCCCTACGGGGAGCTGTTTTTT.

The chain recombines TRBV7-9 with TRBJ2-3; 12 bases are a match to TRBD2. CDR3 length: 15 residues. Trimming took 1 base from V and 5 from J; bases not matched to a gene: 1. The germline V gene encodes CDR1 SEHNR and CDR2 FQNEAQ (reference sequence). The CDR3: CASSLGLAGEDTQYF. For the CDR3, the DNA is TGTGCCAGCAGCTTAGGACTAGCGGGGGAAGATACGCAGTATTTT.

The chain is built from TRBV2 and TRBJ2-3; 11 bases agree with TRBD2. The J segment lost 0 bases and the V segment lost 7 bases, leaving 9 bases of the junction unmatched. Germline assignment: CDR1 SNHLY and CDR2 FYNNEI. The CDR3 covers 17 residues. The CDR3: CASNILAGERSTDTQYF. The CDR3 coding sequence is TGTGCCAGCAATATACTAGCGGGAGAACGGAGCACAGATACGCAGTATTTT.

V gene TRBV11-3 combines with J gene TRBJ1-4; no firm D call. The germline V and J ends were trimmed by 0 bases and 5 bases, with 16 bases remaining between them. Germline values: CDR1 SGHNT, CDR2 YENEEA. The length of the CDR3 is 17 residues. CDR3 DNA: TGTGCCAGCAGCTTAGATCCCCCCGGACTGCTGAATGAAAAACTGTTTTTT. It yields the protein CASSLDPPGLLNEKLFF.

The genes are TRBV28 and TRBJ1-2; 7 bases align to TRBD1. J was trimmed by 4 bases and V by 6 bases; bases with no gene match: 8. The germline V gene has CDR1 MDHEN and CDR2 SYDVKM. The CDR3 is made up of 14 amino acids. This CDR3 is CASSRRQGVYGYTF. For the CDR3, the DNA is TGTGCCAGCAGCAGAAGACAGGGCGTCTATGGCTACACCTTC.

The rearrangement joins TRBV2 to TRBJ2-6, with 7 nucleotides matching TRBD1. The CDR3 is 16 amino acids. CDR1 SNHLY and CDR2 FYNNEI come from the germline V gene. Trimming removed 6 bases from V and 2 bases from J; junction bases left unmatched: 7. This CDR3 reads CASSETGTAGANVLTF. The CDR3 DNA is TGTGCCAGCAGCGAGACCGGGACAGCTGGGGCCAACGTCCTGACTTTC. Based on the CDR3 plus reference TRBV2 and TRBJ2-6, the full variable domain is EPEVTQTPSHQVTQMGQEVILRCVPISNHLYFYWYRQILGQKVEFLVSFYNNEISEKSEIFDDQFSVERPDGSNFTLKIRSTKLEDSAMYFCASSETGTAGANVLTFGAGSRLTVL.

V usage is TRBV5-4 and J usage is TRBJ2-3, with 8 bases aligning to TRBD1. CDR1 SGHNT and CDR2 YYREEE come from the germline V gene (reference sequence). Unmatched junction bases numbered 15, after V lost 5 bases and J lost 1 base. CDR3 length: 18 amino acids. CDR3 bases: TGTGCCAGCAGGTCCCGGGACAGGAGGAGACAGGGCACAGATACGCAGTATTTT. Protein product: CASRSRDRRRQGTDTQYF.

The V gene is TRBV15, the J gene TRBJ1-1, with D unresolved. The CDR3 extends over 12 amino acids. The V end was cut by 0 bases, the J end by 5 bases, with 4 bases between. The V gene's germline CDR1 is LNHNV and CDR2 YYDKDF (reference sequence). As DNA, the CDR3 is TGTGCCACCAGCAGAGATTCGACTGAAGCTTTCTTT. This encodes CATSRDSTEAFF.

The chain recombines TRBV5-4 with TRBJ2-7; 8 nucleotides agree with TRBD1. With 0 bases clipped from V and 0 bases from J, the junction kept 8 bases outside the gene matches. Germline CDR1 SGHNT, CDR2 YYREEE (reference sequence). This CDR3 has 17 residues. This CDR3 is CASSLGFGQGASYEQYF. CDR3 DNA: TGTGCCAGCAGCTTGGGGTTTGGGCAGGGGGCCTCCTACGAGCAGTACTTC.

The chain carries TRBV6-8 and TRBJ1-2, with TRBD1 identical over 7 bases. Trimming cost V 0 bases and J 8 bases; bases outside gene matches: 12. The CDR3 consists of 16 residues. Germline V gives CDR1 MNHGY, CDR2 SAAAGT. DNA of the CDR3: TGTGCCAGCAGTTACTCGGCAGGGGGTCCCCTTGGAGGCTACACCTTC. It translates to CASSYSAGGPLGGYTF.

The chain couples TRBV10-3 to TRBJ1-2; 7 bases align to TRBD1. The junction had 9 bases not matched to a gene; V was cut back by 9 bases and J by 8 bases. This CDR3 is built from 12 residues. Germline CDR1 and CDR2: ENHRY and SYGVKD. Here the CDR3 reads CAIYQGEEGYTF. The CDR3 DNA is TGTGCCATTTATCAGGGGGAAGAGGGCTACACCTTC.

V and J are TRBV7-2 and TRBJ2-1; 7 bases are a match to TRBD1. The CDR3 consists of 18 residues. Trimming at V came to 5 bases and at J to 0 bases, leaving 13 bases not matched to a gene. Looked up from germline, CDR1 is SGHTA and CDR2 is FQGNSA. CDR3 residues: CASSISRTRDSSYNEQFF. CDR3 nucleotide sequence: TGTGCCAGCAGCATATCTAGAACCAGGGACAGCTCCTACAATGAGCAGTTCTTC.

V and J are TRBV19 and TRBJ1-1, with 7 bases that match TRBD1. The V and J ends lost 5 bases and 1 base, in that order; junction bases with no gene match: 7. The CDR3 loop spans 15 amino acids. CDR1 LNHDA and CDR2 SQIVND come from the germline V gene (reference sequence). The CDR3 coding sequence is TGTGCCAGTAGTCTCCGACAGGGCGGGAACACTGAAGCTTTCTTT. It encodes CASSLRQGGNTEAFF.

The chain joins TRBV11-3 to TRBJ1-2; TRBD1 agrees at 9 bases. The germline V gene encodes CDR1 SGHNT and CDR2 YENEEA. The CDR3 has 15 residues. V lost 5 bases and J lost 5; bases outside the gene matches: 9. CDR3 loop: CASSETGGAGYGYTF. The CDR3 DNA reads as TGTGCCAGCAGCGAAACAGGGGGCGCGGGGTATGGCTACACCTTC.

CDR3 sequence (DNA): TGTGCCAGCAGTTACGCCGGGACAGGGTCTGGAAACACCATATATTTT. Translated: CASSYAGTGSGNTIYF. The genes are TRBV6-5 and TRBJ1-3; TRBD1 aligns across 9 bases. Losses at the gene ends were 2 bases for V and 1 base for J; bases not matched to a gene: 3. Germline assignment: CDR1 MNHEY and CDR2 SVGAGI. The CDR3 spans 16 residues.

The chain uses TRBV11-2 and TRBJ2-7; D unclear. Per the germline V gene, CDR1 is SGHAT and CDR2 is FQNNGV. Trimming cost V 0 bases and J 0 bases, with 9 bases left between them. This CDR3 contains 15 residues. CDR3 protein: CASSLDPASSYEQYF. For the CDR3, the DNA is TGTGCCAGCAGCTTAGATCCAGCGAGCTCCTACGAGCAGTACTTC. Full variable domain (remainder filled in from reference TRBV11-2 and TRBJ2-7): EAGVAQSPRYKIIEKRQSVAFWCNPISGHATLYWYQQILGQGPKLLIQFQNNGVVDDSQLPKDRFSAERLKGVDSTLKIQPAKLEDSAVYLCASSLDPASSYEQYFGPGTRLTVT.

The chain is built from TRBV4-1 and TRBJ2-5, with 9 nucleotides matching TRBD2. The CDR3 is made up of 16 amino acids. V was clipped by 0 bases and J by 1 base; unmatched bases: 3. Germline V gene data show CDR1 as MGHRA and CDR2 as YSYEKL. The CDR3 coding sequence is TGCGCCAGCAGCCAAGAGACTAGCGGAGCCCAAGAGACCCAGTACTTC. This gives the protein CASSQETSGAQETQYF.

V usage is TRBV28 and J usage is TRBJ1-1; D might be TRBD1 (6 bases). The CDR3 loop spans 15 amino acids. Deletions cut 2 bases from V and 6 bases from J, with 16 bases between. Looked up from germline, CDR1 is MDHEN and CDR2 is SYDVKM. The CDR3 DNA reads TGTGCCAGCAGTTTACTAGGCAGGGGAGTATCTGAAGCTTTCTTT. Amino acids: CASSLLGRGVSEAFF.

The J gene is TRBJ1-1, the V gene TRBV7-8; D unclear. The V gene lost 1 base and the J gene lost 1 base, with 7 bases spanning the gap. Germline V gives CDR1 SGHVS, CDR2 FQNEAQ. This CDR3 has 14 amino acids. The chain's CDR3 is CASSLVAGNTEAFF. In nucleotides, the CDR3 is TGTGCCAGCAGCTTAGTCGCGGGGAACACTGAAGCTTTCTTT.

The rearrangement links TRBV2 to TRBJ2-7, with 9 bases that match TRBD1. This CDR3 spans 15 amino acids. Losses at the gene ends were 8 bases for V and 3 bases for J; bases not matched to a gene: 11. Per the germline V gene, CDR1 is SNHLY and CDR2 is FYNNEI. In DNA form, the CDR3 reads TGTGCCAGCTCTAAGACAGGGGGATCCAACTACGAGCAGTACTTC. Protein sequence: CASSKTGGSNYEQYF.

The J gene is TRBJ1-2, the V gene TRBV27, with TRBD1 identical over 7 bases. The length of the CDR3 is 17 residues. The V gene's germline CDR1 is MNHEY and CDR2 SMNVEV (reference sequence). The V and J ends lost 2 bases and 4 bases, in that order; junction bases with no gene match: 13. Here the CDR3 reads CASSLTPLAGGTYGYTF. The CDR3 nucleotides read TGTGCCAGCAGTTTAACTCCCTTAGCAGGGGGTACCTATGGCTACACCTTC.

Of note for this clone: The junction departs from germline at one end; a sequencing error may be responsible. The chain joins TRBV7-2 to TRBJ2-3, with 7 bases that match TRBD1. The CDR3 has 12 amino acids. The germline V gene has CDR1 SGHTA and CDR2 FQGNSA. CDR3 nucleotides: TGTGCCAGCAGCCCGGGGACAGCTACGCAGTATTTT. Its translation is CASSPGTATQYF.

J is TRBJ2-2 and V is TRBV19; 7 nucleotides align to TRBD1. V was clipped by 7 bases and J by 4 bases; unmatched bases: 9. CDR1 is LNHDA and CDR2 is SQIVND in the germline V gene (reference sequence). The CDR3 consists of 15 residues. CDR3 nucleotide sequence: TGTGCCAGTACCATGCTCCCAGGGGGCACCGGGGAGCTGTTTTTT. This encodes CASTMLPGGTGELFF. Full variable domain (outside the CDR3, taken from reference TRBV19 and TRBJ2-2): DGGITQSPKYLFRKEGQNVTLSCEQNLNHDAMYWYRQDPGQGLRLIYYSQIVNDFQKGDIAEGYSVSREKKESFPLTVTSAQKNPTAFYLCASTMLPGGTGELFFGEGSRLTVL.

Remarks on this clone: The identical CDR3 is also encoded by other nucleotide sequences in the sample. The gene calls are TRBV6-2 or TRBV6-3 and TRBJ1-5; weak D call: TRBD1 (5 bases). V lost 0 bases, J lost 7 bases, and 7 bases lay in between. Germline-derived CDR1 and CDR2 are MNHEY and SVGEGT. The CDR3 totals 13 residues. The CDR3, as DNA: TGTGCCAGCAGTTACTCAAGGGGCCAGCCCCAGCATTTT. This codes for CASSYSRGQPQHF.

The V call is TRBV29-1, the J call TRBJ1-2, with D maybe TRBD1 (5 bases). V dropped 4 bases and J dropped 1 base, with 16 bases sitting between them. Looked up from germline, CDR1 is SQVTM and CDR2 is ANQGSEA. This CDR3 spans 15 amino acids. CDR3 nucleotide sequence: TGCAGCGTTGCGGGTCGGCGGGGGAGTAACTATGGCTACACCTTC. Translation: CSVAGRRGSNYGYTF.

J is TRBJ1-5 and V is TRBV7-9, with 7 bases fitting TRBD1. With V trimmed by 5 bases and J by 6 bases, 16 bases remained unmatched. From germline, CDR1 is SEHNR and CDR2 FQNEAQ (reference sequence). This CDR3 has 17 amino acids. CDR3 bases: TGTGCCAGCAGCCACGGTGTCAGGGGGATTTTAAGTCAGCCCCAGCATTTT. This gives the protein CASSHGVRGILSQPQHF.

The chain is built from TRBV6-6 and TRBJ2-1; 7 nucleotides line up with TRBD2. The V gene's germline CDR1 is MNHNY and CDR2 SVGAGI (reference sequence). The J segment lost 2 bases and the V segment lost 2 bases, leaving 0 bases of the junction unmatched. The CDR3 has 14 residues. The CDR3 loop reads CASSYGGAYNEQFF. CDR3 bases: TGTGCCAGCAGTTACGGGGGGGCCTACAATGAGCAGTTCTTC.